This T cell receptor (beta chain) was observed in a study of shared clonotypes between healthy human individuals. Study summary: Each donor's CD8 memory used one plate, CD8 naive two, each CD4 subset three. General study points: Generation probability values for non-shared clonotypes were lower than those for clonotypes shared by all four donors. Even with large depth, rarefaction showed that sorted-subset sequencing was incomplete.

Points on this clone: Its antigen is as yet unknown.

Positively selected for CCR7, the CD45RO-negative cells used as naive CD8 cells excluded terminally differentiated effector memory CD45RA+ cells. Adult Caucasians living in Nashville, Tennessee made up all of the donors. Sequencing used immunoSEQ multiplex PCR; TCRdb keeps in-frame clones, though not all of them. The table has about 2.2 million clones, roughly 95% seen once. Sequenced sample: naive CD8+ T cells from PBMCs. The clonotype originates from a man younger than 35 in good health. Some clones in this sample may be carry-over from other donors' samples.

CDR3 in DNA: TGTGCCAGCAGCTCAGGGGCCTCGGGGGGCTACACCTTC. Its translation is CASSSGASGGYTF. V usage is TRBV11-2 and J usage is TRBJ1-2, with a tentative D call TRBD1 (6 bases). With 4 bases removed from V and 8 bases from J, the gap between germline ends came to 14 bases. From germline, CDR1 is SGHAT and CDR2 FQNNGV. The length of the CDR3 is 13 residues.